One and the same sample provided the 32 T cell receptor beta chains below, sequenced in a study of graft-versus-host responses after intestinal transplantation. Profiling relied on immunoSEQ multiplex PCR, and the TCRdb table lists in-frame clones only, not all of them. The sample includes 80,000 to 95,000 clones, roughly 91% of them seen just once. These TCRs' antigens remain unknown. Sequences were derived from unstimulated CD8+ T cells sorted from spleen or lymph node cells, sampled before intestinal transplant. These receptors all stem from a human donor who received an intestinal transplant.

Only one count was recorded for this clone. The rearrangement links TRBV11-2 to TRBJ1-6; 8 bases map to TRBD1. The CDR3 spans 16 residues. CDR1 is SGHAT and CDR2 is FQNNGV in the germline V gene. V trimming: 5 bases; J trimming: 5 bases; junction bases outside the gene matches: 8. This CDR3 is CASSPWTGTNNSPLHF. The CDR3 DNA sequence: TGTGCCAGCAGCCCTTGGACAGGGACTAATAATTCACCCCTCCACTTT.

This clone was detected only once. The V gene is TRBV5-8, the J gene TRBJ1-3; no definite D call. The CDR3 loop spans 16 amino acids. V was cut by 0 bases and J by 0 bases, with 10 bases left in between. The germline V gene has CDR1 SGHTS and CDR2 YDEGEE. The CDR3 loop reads CASSLGGSRSGNTIYF. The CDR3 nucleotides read TGTGCCAGCAGCTTGGGTGGCAGTCGCTCTGGAAACACCATATATTTT.

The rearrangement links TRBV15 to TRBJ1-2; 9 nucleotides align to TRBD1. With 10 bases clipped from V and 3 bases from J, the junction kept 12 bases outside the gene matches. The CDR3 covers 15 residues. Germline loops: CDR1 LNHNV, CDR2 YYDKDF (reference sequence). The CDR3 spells CAIPSGTGLDYGYTF. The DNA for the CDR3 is TGTGCCATCCCATCCGGGACAGGGTTGGACTATGGCTACACCTTC.

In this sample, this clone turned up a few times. In DNA form, the CDR3 reads TGCGCCAGCAGTGAACCGGGACTGCACGAGCAGTACTTC. Translated: CASSEPGLHEQYF. V usage is TRBV10-1 and J usage is TRBJ2-7; maybe TRBD2 (6 bases). The CDR3 sequence is 13 residues long. CDR1 is WNHNN, CDR2 SYGVQD, per germline (reference sequence). Trimming left V 3 bases short and J 5 bases short, with 11 bases between.

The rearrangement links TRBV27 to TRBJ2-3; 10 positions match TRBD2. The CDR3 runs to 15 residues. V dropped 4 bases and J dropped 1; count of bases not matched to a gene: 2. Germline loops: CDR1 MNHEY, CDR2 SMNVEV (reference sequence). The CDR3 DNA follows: TGTGCCAGCAGTTACGGGACTAGCGGCACAGATACGCAGTATTTT. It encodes CASSYGTSGTDTQYF.

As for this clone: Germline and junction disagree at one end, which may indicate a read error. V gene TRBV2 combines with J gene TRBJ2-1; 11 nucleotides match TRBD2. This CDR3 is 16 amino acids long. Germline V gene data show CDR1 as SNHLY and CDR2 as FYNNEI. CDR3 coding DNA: TGTGCCAGCAGAGAAGGGACTAGCGGTCCCTACAATGAGCAGTTCTTC. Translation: CASREGTSGPYNEQFF.

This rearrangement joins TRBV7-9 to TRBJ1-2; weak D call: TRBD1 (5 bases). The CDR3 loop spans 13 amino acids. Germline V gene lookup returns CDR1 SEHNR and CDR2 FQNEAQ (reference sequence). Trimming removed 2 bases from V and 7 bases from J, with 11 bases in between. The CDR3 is CASSLSDSFGYTF. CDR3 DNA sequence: TGTGCCAGCAGCTTAAGTGACAGCTTTGGCTACACCTTC.

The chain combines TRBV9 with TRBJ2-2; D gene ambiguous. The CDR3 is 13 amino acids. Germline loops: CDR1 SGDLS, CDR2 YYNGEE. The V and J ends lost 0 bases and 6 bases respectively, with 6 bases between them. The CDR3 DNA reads TGTGCCAGCAGCGTAGCGACTGCCGGGGAGCTGTTTTTT. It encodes CASSVATAGELFF.

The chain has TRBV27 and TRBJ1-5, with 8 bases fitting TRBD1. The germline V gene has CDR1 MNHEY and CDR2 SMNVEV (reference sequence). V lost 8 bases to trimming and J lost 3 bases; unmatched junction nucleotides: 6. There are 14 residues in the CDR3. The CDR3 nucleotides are TGTGCCAGCGCCGGACAGGGTCTCAATCAGCCCCAGCATTTT. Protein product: CASAGQGLNQPQHF.

CDR3 sequence reads: CASSLSPLPGQGSYGYTF. The DNA of the CDR3 is TGCGCCAGCAGCCTTTCTCCCCTTCCGGGACAGGGGAGCTATGGCTACACCTTC. This sequence joins TRBV4-3 and TRBJ1-2; 10 bases fit TRBD1. CDR3 length: 18 amino acids. V shed 4 bases and J 4 bases; nucleotides not matched to a gene: 15. The germline V gene encodes CDR1 LGHNA and CDR2 YSLEER.

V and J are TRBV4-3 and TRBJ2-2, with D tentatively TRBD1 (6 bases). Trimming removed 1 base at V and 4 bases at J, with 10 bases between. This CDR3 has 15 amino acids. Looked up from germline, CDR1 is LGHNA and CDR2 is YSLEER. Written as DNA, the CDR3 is TGCGCCAGCAGCCAAGCCGGGACAATCACCGGGGAGCTGTTTTTT. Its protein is CASSQAGTITGELFF.

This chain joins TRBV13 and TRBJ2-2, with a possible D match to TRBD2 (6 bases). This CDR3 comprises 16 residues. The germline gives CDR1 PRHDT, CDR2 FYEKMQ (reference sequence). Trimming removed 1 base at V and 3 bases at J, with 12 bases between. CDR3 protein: CASSLARGLDTGELFF. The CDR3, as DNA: TGTGCCAGCAGCTTAGCGCGGGGTTTGGACACCGGGGAGCTGTTTTTT.

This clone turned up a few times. The CDR3 reads CASSPPGKNYGYTF. CDR3 bases: TGTGCCAGCAGCCCACCAGGAAAGAACTATGGCTACACCTTC. The chain combines TRBV11-2 with TRBJ1-2; D gene uncertain. The germline CDR1 and CDR2 sequences are SGHAT and FQNNGV. V gave up 5 bases and J gave up 2 bases, with 12 bases separating them. There are 14 residues in the CDR3. The variable domain in full, with the rest retrieved from reference TRBV11-2 and TRBJ1-2, is EAGVAQSPRYKIIEKRQSVAFWCNPISGHATLYWYQQILGQGPKLLIQFQNNGVVDDSQLPKDRFSAERLKGVDSTLKIQPAKLEDSAVYLCASSPPGKNYGYTFGSGTRLTVV.

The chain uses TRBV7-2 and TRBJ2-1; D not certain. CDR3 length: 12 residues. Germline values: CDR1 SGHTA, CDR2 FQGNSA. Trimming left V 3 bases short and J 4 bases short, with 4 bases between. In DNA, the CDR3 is TGTGCCAGCAGCTTCTTTTACAATGAGCAGTTCTTC. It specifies CASSFFYNEQFF.

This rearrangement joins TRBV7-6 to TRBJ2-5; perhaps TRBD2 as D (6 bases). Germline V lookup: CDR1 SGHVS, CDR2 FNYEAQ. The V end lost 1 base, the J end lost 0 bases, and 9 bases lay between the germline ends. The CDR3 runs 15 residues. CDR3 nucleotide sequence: TGTGCCAGCAGCTTAGAGGGACTTCACCAAGAGACCCAGTACTTC. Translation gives CASSLEGLHQETQYF.

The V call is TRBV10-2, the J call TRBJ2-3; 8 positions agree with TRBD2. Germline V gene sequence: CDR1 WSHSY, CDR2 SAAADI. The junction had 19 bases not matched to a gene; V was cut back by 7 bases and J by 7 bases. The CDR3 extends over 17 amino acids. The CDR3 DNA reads TGCGCCAGCAAACAAACTAGCGGCGGGAATTTGTTCAATACGCAGTATTTT. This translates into CASKQTSGGNLFNTQYF.

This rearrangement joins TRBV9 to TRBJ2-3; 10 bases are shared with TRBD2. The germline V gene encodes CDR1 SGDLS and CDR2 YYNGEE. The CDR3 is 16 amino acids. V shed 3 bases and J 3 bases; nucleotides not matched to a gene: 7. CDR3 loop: CASSAIAGGLTDTQYF. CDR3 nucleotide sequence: TGTGCCAGCAGCGCGATAGCGGGGGGACTAACAGATACGCAGTATTTT.

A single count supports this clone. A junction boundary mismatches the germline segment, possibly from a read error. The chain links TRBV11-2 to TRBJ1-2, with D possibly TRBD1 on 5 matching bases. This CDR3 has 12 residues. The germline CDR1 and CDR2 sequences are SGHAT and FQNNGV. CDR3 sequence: CASSLGGDHYYF. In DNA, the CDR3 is TGTGCCAGCAGCTTAGGGGGGGACCATTACTACTTC.

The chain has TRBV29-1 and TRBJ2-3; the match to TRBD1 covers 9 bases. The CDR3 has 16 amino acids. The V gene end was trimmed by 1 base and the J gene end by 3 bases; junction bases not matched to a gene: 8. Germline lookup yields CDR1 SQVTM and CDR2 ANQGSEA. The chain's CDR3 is CSVEVTGTGWTDTQYF. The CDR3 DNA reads TGCAGCGTTGAAGTCACCGGGACAGGGTGGACAGATACGCAGTATTTT.

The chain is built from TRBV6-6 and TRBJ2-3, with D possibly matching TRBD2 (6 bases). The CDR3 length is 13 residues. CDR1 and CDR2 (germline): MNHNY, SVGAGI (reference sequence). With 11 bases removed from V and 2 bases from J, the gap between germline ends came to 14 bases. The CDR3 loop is CASTGVITDTQYF. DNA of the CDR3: TGTGCCTCGACGGGGGTAATCACAGATACGCAGTATTTT.

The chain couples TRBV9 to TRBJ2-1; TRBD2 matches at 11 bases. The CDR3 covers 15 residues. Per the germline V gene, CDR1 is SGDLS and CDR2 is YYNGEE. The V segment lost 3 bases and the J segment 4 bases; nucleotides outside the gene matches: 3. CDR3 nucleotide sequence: TGTGCCAGCAGCGGGGGACTAGCGGCTTACAATGAGCAGTTCTTC. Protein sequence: CASSGGLAAYNEQFF.

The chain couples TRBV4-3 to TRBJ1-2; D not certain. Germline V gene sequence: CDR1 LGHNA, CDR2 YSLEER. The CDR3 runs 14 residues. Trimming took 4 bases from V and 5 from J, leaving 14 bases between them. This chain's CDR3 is CASSPAGDEYGYTF. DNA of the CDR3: TGCGCCAGCAGCCCTGCGGGCGACGAGTATGGCTACACCTTC.

CDR3 nucleotide sequence: TGTGCCAGCACCCCACTAGCGGGGGGCGTCACAGATACGCAGTATTTT. Translating gives CASTPLAGGVTDTQYF. The gene calls are TRBV7-9 and TRBJ2-3; 12 positions agree with TRBD2. Germline V gene lookup returns CDR1 SEHNR and CDR2 FQNEAQ (reference sequence). The junction had 7 bases not matched to a gene; V was cut back by 7 bases and J by 2 bases. The length of the CDR3 is 16 residues.

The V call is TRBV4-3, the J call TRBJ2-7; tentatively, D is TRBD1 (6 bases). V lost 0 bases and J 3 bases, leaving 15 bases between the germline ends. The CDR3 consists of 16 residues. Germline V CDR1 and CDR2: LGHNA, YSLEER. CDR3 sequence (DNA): TGCGCCAGCAGCCAAGATTGGGACACCTACTACTACGAGCAGTACTTC. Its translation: CASSQDWDTYYYEQYF.

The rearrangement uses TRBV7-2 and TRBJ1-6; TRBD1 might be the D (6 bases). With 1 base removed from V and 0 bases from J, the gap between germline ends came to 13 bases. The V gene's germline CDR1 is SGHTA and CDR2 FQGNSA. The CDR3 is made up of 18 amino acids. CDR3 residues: CASSLGTGQISYNSPLHF. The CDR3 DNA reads TGTGCCAGCAGCTTAGGGACTGGACAGATCTCCTATAATTCACCCCTCCACTTT.

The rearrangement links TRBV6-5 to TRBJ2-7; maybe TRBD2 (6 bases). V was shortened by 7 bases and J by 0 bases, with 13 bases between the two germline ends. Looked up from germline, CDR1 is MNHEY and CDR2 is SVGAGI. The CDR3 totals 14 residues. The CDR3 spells CASNGVGSSYEQYF. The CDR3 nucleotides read TGTGCCAGCAACGGGGTCGGGAGCTCCTACGAGCAGTACTTC.

CDR3 sequence (DNA): TGCGCCAGCAGCCCGATCCCAGGGGGAGGCTACGAGCAGTACTTC. Protein sequence: CASSPIPGGGYEQYF. The chain couples TRBV4-3 to TRBJ2-7; TRBD1 is a possible D gene (7 bases). The CDR3 spans 15 residues. Germline lookup yields CDR1 LGHNA and CDR2 YSLEER. Trimming pared 4 bases from V and 3 bases from J, leaving 16 bases between.

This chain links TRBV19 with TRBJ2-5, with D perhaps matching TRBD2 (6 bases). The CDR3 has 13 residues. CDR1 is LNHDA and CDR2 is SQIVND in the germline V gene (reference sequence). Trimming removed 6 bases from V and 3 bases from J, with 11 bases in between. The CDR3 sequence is CASRAWGEETQYF. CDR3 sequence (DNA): TGTGCCAGTAGAGCATGGGGGGAAGAGACCCAGTACTTC. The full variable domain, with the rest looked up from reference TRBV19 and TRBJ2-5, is DGGITQSPKYLFRKEGQNVTLSCEQNLNHDAMYWYRQDPGQGLRLIYYSQIVNDFQKGDIAEGYSVSREKKESFPLTVTSAQKNPTAFYLCASRAWGEETQYFGPGTRLLVL.

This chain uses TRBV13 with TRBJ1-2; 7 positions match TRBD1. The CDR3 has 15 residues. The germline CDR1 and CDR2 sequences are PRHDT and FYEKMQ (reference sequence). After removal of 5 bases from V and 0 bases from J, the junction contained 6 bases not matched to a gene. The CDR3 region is CASSLIGQANYGYTF. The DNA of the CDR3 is TGTGCCAGCAGCCTTATTGGACAGGCTAACTATGGCTACACCTTC.

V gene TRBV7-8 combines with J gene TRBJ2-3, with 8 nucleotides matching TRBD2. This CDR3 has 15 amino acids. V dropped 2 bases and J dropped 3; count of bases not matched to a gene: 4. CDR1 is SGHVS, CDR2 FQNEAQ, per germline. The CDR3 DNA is TGTGCCAGCAGCTTACAATCGGGGGGGACAGATACGCAGTATTTT. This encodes CASSLQSGGTDTQYF.

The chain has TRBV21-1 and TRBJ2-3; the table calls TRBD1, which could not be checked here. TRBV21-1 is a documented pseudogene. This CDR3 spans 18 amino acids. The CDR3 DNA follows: TGTGCCAGCAGCAAAAGGCGGGACAGGGTCAGTCGACCAGATACGCAGTATTTT. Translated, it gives CASSKRRDRVSRPDTQYF.

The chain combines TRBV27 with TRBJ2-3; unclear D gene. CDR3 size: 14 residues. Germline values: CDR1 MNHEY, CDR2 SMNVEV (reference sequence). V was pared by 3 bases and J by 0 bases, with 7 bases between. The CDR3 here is CASSFFPSTDTQYF. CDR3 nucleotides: TGTGCCAGCAGTTTCTTTCCTAGCACAGATACGCAGTATTTT.